This passage covers 21 T cell receptor beta chains from one sample sequenced in a study of T cell repertoires in aging, cancer and after chemotherapy. Multiplex touch-down PCR with TRB-A/B primers amplified rearranged V-D-J TRB sequences. TCRdb re-called the multiplex PCR reads with MiXCR, one entry per CDR3 protein. The sample carries fewer than 2,500 distinct CDR3 sequences, around 24% recorded once. The template was genomic DNA from peripheral blood, not RNA. Input material: blood. The receptors were sampled from a human donor with a solid tumor.

This clonotype is termed medium-sized (0.01 to 0.1%). The chain joins TRBV10-3 to TRBJ2-3; 13 bases match TRBD2. Trimming cost V 8 bases and J 5 bases; bases outside gene matches: 7. Germline CDR1 and CDR2: ENHRY and SYGVKD. The CDR3 totals 15 residues. The CDR3 spells CAIRTSGGAVDTQYF. In DNA, the CDR3 is TGTGCCATCCGTACTAGCGGGGGGGCGGTAGATACGCAGTATTTT.

This clonotype qualifies as medium-sized. V and J are TRBV6-5 and TRBJ1-1; D call uncertain. Germline V CDR1 and CDR2: MNHEY, SVGAGI. V gave up 0 bases and J gave up 0 bases, with 20 bases separating them. This CDR3 has 19 amino acids. This CDR3 reads CASSYSKIHRSKMNTEAFF. The DNA for the CDR3 is TGTGCCAGCAGTTACTCGAAGATTCACAGAAGCAAAATGAACACTGAAGCTTTCTTT.

Sample share makes this clonotype medium-sized. This chain connects TRBV6-5 to TRBJ2-7; a possible D gene is TRBD2 (5 bases). The germline V gene encodes CDR1 MNHEY and CDR2 SVGAGI. The V gene lost 2 bases and the J gene lost 6 bases, with 14 bases spanning the gap. This CDR3 contains 14 residues. CDR3 in amino acids: CASSYLGRGSEQYF. CDR3 coding DNA: TGTGCCAGCAGTTACCTCGGACGGGGAAGCGAGCAGTACTTC.

By share of the sample, this clonotype is medium-sized. The V gene is TRBV6-1, the J gene TRBJ1-5, with 8 nucleotides matching TRBD1. The CDR3 has 15 residues. Trimming removed 6 bases from V and 6 bases from J; junction bases left unmatched: 10. Per germline, CDR1 MNHNS and CDR2 SASEGT. The chain's CDR3 is CASRRGQALSQPQHF. CDR3 nucleotides: TGTGCCAGCAGGCGGGGACAGGCCTTGTCTCAGCCCCAGCATTTT.

V usage is TRBV7-2 and J usage is TRBJ2-1; 13 bases align to TRBD2. CDR1 is SGHTA, CDR2 FQGNSA, per germline. V dropped 3 bases and J dropped 10; count of bases not matched to a gene: 0. The CDR3 consists of 13 residues. The CDR3 nucleotides are TGTGCCAGCAGCTTGGGACTAGCGGGGGAGCAGTTCTTC. This codes for CASSLGLAGEQFF.

V and J are TRBV20-1 and TRBJ1-4, with 9 nucleotides matching TRBD1. CDR3 length equals 15 residues. Germline V gene data show CDR1 as DFQATT and CDR2 as SNEGSKA (reference sequence). Trimming cost V 4 bases and J 4 bases; bases outside gene matches: 7. The CDR3 nucleotides read TGCAGTGCTACCGGCGGACAGGGGCTTAATGAAAAACTGTTTTTT. Residues: CSATGGQGLNEKLFF.

This clonotype is deemed medium-sized (0.01 to 0.1%). This chain uses TRBV5-6 with TRBJ1-4, with TRBD1 identical over 10 bases. Germline values: CDR1 SGHDT, CDR2 YYEEEE. The CDR3 runs 15 residues. V trimming: 5 bases; J trimming: 7 bases; junction bases outside the gene matches: 8. The CDR3 is CASSRYGTGVEKLFF. CDR3 DNA: TGTGCCAGCAGTAGGTACGGGACAGGGGTTGAAAAACTGTTTTTT.

By share, this clonotype ranks as medium-sized. The chain recombines TRBV6-1 with TRBJ2-2, with TRBD2 as a possible D gene (6 bases). Trimming took 0 bases from V and 2 from J, leaving 13 bases between them. CDR1 is MNHNS, CDR2 SASEGT, per germline. The CDR3 spans 17 residues. The CDR3 nucleotides are TGTGCCAGCAGTGAAGCTAGCCTGGGGGGAAACACCGGGGAGCTGTTTTTT. It translates to CASSEASLGGNTGELFF.

This clonotype is labeled as medium-sized (0.01 to 0.1%). The rearrangement uses TRBV27 and TRBJ2-7; D is unclear. CDR3 length equals 15 residues. Germline CDR1 reads MNHEY; CDR2 reads SMNVEV (reference sequence). V lost 0 bases, J lost 4 bases, and 13 bases lay in between. CDR3 sequence (DNA): TGTGCCAGCAGTTTATCGGCAGGTATAATTTACGAGCAGTACTTC. Translating gives CASSLSAGIIYEQYF.

This clonotype is judged medium-sized. Written as DNA, the CDR3 is TGTGCCAGCAGTTACAACGCAGATACGCAGTATTTT. It specifies CASSYNADTQYF. The chain recombines TRBV6-2 or TRBV6-3 with TRBJ2-3; D uncertain. The V and J ends lost 2 bases and 4 bases respectively, with 4 bases between them. Per germline, CDR1 MNHEY and CDR2 SVGEGT. CDR3 length: 12 amino acids.

This clonotype is judged medium-sized. The chain is built from TRBV30 and TRBJ1-1; D is unclear. The CDR3 length is 12 residues. V gave up 5 bases and J gave up 2 bases, with 9 bases separating them. Germline V gives CDR1 GTSNPN, CDR2 SVGIG (reference sequence). CDR3 DNA: TGTGCCTGGGCCCCCCTCAACACTGAAGCTTTCTTT. It yields the protein CAWAPLNTEAFF.

The chain joins TRBV7-2 to TRBJ2-5, with D maybe TRBD2 (6 bases). CDR1 and CDR2 (germline): SGHTA, FQGNSA. V lost 4 bases, J lost 5 bases, and 26 bases lay in between. The CDR3 length is 18 residues. In DNA, the CDR3 is TGTGCCAGCAGCTCCTCCGCGTCGTTGGGGGGATTGACGGAGACCCAGTACTTC. Protein product: CASSSSASLGGLTETQYF. The full variable domain, rest sourced from reference TRBV7-2 and TRBJ2-5, is GAGVSQSPSNKVTEKGKDVELRCDPISGHTALYWYRQSLGQGLEFLIYFQGNSAPDKSGLPSDRFSAERTGGSVSTLTIQRTQQEDSAVYLCASSSSASLGGLTETQYFGPGTRLLVL.

This clonotype is medium-sized by share. The chain is built from TRBV6-5 and TRBJ1-1; 8 bases are a match to TRBD1. The CDR3 is made up of 12 amino acids. Germline CDR1 reads MNHEY; CDR2 reads SVGAGI. V lost 4 bases to trimming and J lost 10 bases; unmatched junction nucleotides: 5. CDR3 residues: CASSSGQGAAFF. The CDR3 DNA follows: TGTGCCAGCAGTTCCGGACAGGGAGCAGCTTTCTTT.

This clonotype is classed as medium-sized. The V gene is TRBV19, the J gene TRBJ2-7; D ambiguous. V was trimmed by 0 bases and J by 3 bases, leaving 9 bases between them. This CDR3 has 14 residues. CDR1 and CDR2 from the germline V gene are LNHDA and SQIVND (reference sequence). The chain's CDR3 is CASSIESTNYEQYF. The CDR3 nucleotides read TGTGCCAGTAGTATAGAGTCTACAAACTACGAGCAGTACTTC.

This clonotype occurred a few times. The junction departs from germline at one end; a sequencing error may be responsible. This chain uses TRBV11-1 with TRBJ2-1, with 11 positions matching TRBD2. This CDR3 comprises 13 residues. Germline CDR1 reads SGHAT; CDR2 reads FQDESV (reference sequence). The CDR3 coding sequence is TGTGCCAGCAGGTTAGCGGGGGGGGAGGAGCAGTTCTTC. This translates into CASRLAGGEEQFF.

This clonotype was observed a few times. A read error may explain this, as a much larger clone is one base away. The rearrangement uses TRBV24-1 and TRBJ2-3; 7 bases are shared with TRBD2. This CDR3 is built from 16 residues. CDR1 KGHDR and CDR2 SFDVKD come from the germline V gene. Germline trimming cut 4 bases from V and 4 bases from J; bases unmatched to any gene: 10. CDR3 in amino acids: CATSEAGPVQADTQYF. The CDR3, as DNA: TGTGCCACCAGTGAAGCGGGACCGGTTCAGGCAGATACGCAGTATTTT.

This clonotype came up a few times. The rearrangement joins TRBV6-2 or TRBV6-3 to TRBJ2-4; tentatively, D is TRBD1 (6 bases). The CDR3 totals 16 residues. The V and J ends lost 0 bases and 8 bases respectively, with 17 bases between them. The germline gives CDR1 MNHEY, CDR2 SVGEGT. This CDR3 reads CASSYSGQGNTDIQYF. The CDR3 coding sequence is TGTGCCAGCAGTTACTCGGGGCAGGGGAATACGGACATTCAGTACTTC.

This clonotype is judged medium-sized. This chain links TRBV13 with TRBJ1-3; the match to TRBD1 covers 8 bases. After removal of 5 bases from V and 4 bases from J, the junction contained 13 bases not matched to a gene. In germline, CDR1 is PRHDT, CDR2 FYEKMQ (reference sequence). This CDR3 region has 17 residues. The CDR3 protein is CASSNRQGRFSGNTIYF. The DNA for the CDR3 is TGTGCCAGCAGCAATCGACAGGGGAGGTTCTCCGGAAACACCATATATTTT.

This clonotype has a handful of counts. The chain uses TRBV9 and TRBJ2-3; 9 bases fit TRBD2. Germline assignment: CDR1 SGDLS and CDR2 YYNGEE. This CDR3 is built from 15 residues. The J segment lost 0 bases and the V segment lost 3 bases, leaving 2 bases of the junction unmatched. The CDR3 bases are TGTGCCAGCAGCGCTAGCGGGACAAGCACAGATACGCAGTATTTT. Translation gives CASSASGTSTDTQYF.

Regarding this clonotype: With a much larger clone just one base away, this may be a read error. This chain joins TRBV5-6 and TRBJ2-5; 9 bases agree with TRBD1. CDR3 size: 15 residues. CDR1 SGHDT and CDR2 YYEEEE come from the germline V gene. V shed 9 bases, J shed 4 bases, and the junction held 13 bases outside the gene matches. CDR3 amino acids: CATKGGDRGRETQYF. CDR3 bases: TGTGCCACCAAGGGCGGTGACAGGGGGAGAGAGACCCAGTACTTC.

Regarding this clonotype: One base away lies a much larger clone, so this may be a sequencing read error. This chain links TRBV15 with TRBJ2-1, with unresolved D. Trimming stripped 8 bases from V and 10 bases from J, with 21 bases between. CDR3 size: 14 residues. Germline V gene sequence: CDR1 LNHNV, CDR2 YYDKDF (reference sequence). The CDR3 sequence: CATDIHPCSYEQFF. The CDR3 DNA reads as TGTGCCACCGATATCCACCCCTGTTCCTACGAGCAGTTCTTC.